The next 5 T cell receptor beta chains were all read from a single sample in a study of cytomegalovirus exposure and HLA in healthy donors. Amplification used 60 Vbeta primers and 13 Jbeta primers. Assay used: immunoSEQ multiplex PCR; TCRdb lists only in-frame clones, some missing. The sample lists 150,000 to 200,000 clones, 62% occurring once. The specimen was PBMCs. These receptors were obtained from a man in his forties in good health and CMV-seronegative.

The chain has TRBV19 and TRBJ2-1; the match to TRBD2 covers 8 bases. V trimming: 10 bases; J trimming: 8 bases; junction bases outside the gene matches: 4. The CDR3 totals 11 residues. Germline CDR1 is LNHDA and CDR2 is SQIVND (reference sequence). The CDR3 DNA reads TGTGCCACCCGGGGGGGAGATGAGCAGTTCTTC. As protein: CATRGGDEQFF.

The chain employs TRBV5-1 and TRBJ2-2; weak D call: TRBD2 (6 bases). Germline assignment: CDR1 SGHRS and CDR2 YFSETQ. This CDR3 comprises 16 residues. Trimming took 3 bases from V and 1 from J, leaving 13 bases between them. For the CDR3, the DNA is TGCGCCAGCAGCTCCATGGGTAGCGGGAACACCGGGGAGCTGTTTTTT. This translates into CASSSMGSGNTGELFF.

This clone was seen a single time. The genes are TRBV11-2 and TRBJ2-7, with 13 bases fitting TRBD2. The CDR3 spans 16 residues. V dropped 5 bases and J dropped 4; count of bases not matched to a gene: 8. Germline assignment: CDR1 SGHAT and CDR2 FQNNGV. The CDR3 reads CASSPGTSGIVYEQYF. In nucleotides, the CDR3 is TGTGCCAGCAGCCCAGGGACTAGCGGGATAGTTTACGAGCAGTACTTC. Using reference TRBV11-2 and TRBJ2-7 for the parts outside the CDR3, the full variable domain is EAGVAQSPRYKIIEKRQSVAFWCNPISGHATLYWYQQILGQGPKLLIQFQNNGVVDDSQLPKDRFSAERLKGVDSTLKIQPAKLEDSAVYLCASSPGTSGIVYEQYFGPGTRLTVT.

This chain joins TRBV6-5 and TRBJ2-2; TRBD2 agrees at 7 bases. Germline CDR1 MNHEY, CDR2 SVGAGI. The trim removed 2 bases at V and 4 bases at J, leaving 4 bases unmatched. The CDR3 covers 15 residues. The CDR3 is CASSYRGGSTGELFF. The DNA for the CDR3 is TGTGCCAGCAGTTACCGCGGGGGAAGCACCGGGGAGCTGTTTTTT.

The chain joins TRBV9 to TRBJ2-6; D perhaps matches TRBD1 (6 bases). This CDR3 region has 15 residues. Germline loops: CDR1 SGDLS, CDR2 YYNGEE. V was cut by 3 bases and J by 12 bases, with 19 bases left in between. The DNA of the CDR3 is TGTGCCAGCAGCGCCGCGACAGGTTCTCGGACCGTCCTGACTTTC. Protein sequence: CASSAATGSRTVLTF.